The 20 T cell receptor beta chains below come from one sample, sequenced in a study of T cells in Graves' hyperthyroidism and ophthalmopathy (dated by TCRdb to about 2019). The library was produced with multiplex PCR. The listed sequencing device is Illumina HiSeq 2000. The TCR beta CDR3 regions were amplified from RNA transcripts. The TCR CDR3 was subjected to a first round of RT-PCR using the HTBI primer set and the Qiagen OneStep RT-PCR kit. TCRdb passed the public sequencing reads through fastp at Q25 and MiXCR, retaining productive beta sequences. Each entry merges the rows of one CDR3 protein and shows their most common DNA and genes. The sample profile shows about 760,000 distinct CDR3 sequences; 35% of them were found once. The ten top clones hold more than 25% of the sample. The sequencing input was blood. The receptors were gathered from a woman in her thirties or forties with Graves' hyperthyroidism.

The gene calls are TRBV9 and TRBJ1-6; no reliable D call. Deletions cut 0 bases from V and 5 bases from J, with 6 bases between. The CDR3 is 14 amino acids. Germline values: CDR1 SGDLS, CDR2 YYNGEE. The CDR3 sequence is CASSVDADNSPLHF. In nucleotides, the CDR3 is TGTGCCAGCAGCGTAGACGCAGATAATTCACCCCTCCACTTT.

In its sample, this clonotype was seen a few times. The chain recombines TRBV5-8 with TRBJ1-4; the match to TRBD1 covers 8 bases. Germline CDR1 and CDR2: SGHTS and YDEGEE. V lost 0 bases to trimming and J lost 8 bases; unmatched junction nucleotides: 9. CDR3 size: 16 residues. The CDR3 protein is CASSLGKTGAREKLFF. In nucleotides, the CDR3 is TGTGCCAGCAGCTTGGGAAAGACAGGGGCAAGGGAAAAACTGTTTTTT.

To note about this clonotype: Being one base from a much bigger clone, this may be a read error. The genes are TRBV7-2 and TRBJ2-7, with D perhaps being TRBD1 or TRBD2 (5 bases each). Germline CDR1 is SGHTA and CDR2 is FQGNSA. This CDR3 contains 15 residues. Trimming left V 9 bases short and J 2 bases short, with 20 bases between. The CDR3 DNA sequence: TGTGCCAGTAGTAACGAGTGGGACGCCCCCTACGAGCAGTACTTC. Its protein is CASSNEWDAPYEQYF.

On this clonotype: It may be a read error: a sequence one base away is much more abundant. No conserved phenylalanine or tryptophan is present at the end of the CDR3, so a read error is the likely explanation. The rearrangement uses TRBV5-8 and TRBJ1-1; D remains unclear. V was cut by 1 base and J by 9 bases, with 7 bases left in between. Germline V gene sequence: CDR1 SGHTS, CDR2 YDEGEE. The CDR3 spans 11 residues. DNA for the CDR3: TGTGCCAGCAGCTTGTACGGCAAAGCTTTCTCT. Its protein product is CASSLYGKAFS.

The sample holds many counts of this clonotype. The chain uses TRBV7-2 and TRBJ1-1, with D tentatively TRBD1 (5 bases). Trimming removed 5 bases at V and 1 base at J, with 14 bases between. The germline V gene encodes CDR1 SGHTA and CDR2 FQGNSA. The CDR3 consists of 15 residues. The CDR3 nucleotides are TGTGCCAGCAGCAGCAGGGAGTCTAAGAACACTGAAGCTTTCTTT. It yields the protein CASSSRESKNTEAFF.

The gene calls are TRBV20-1 and TRBJ2-7; 7 nucleotides agree with TRBD2. The CDR3 has 14 amino acids. Germline assignment: CDR1 DFQATT and CDR2 SNEGSKA (reference sequence). Unmatched junction bases numbered 9, after V lost 1 base and J lost 6 bases. The CDR3 coding sequence is TGCAGTGCTAGAGGAATGACTAGCCGGGCCGAGCAGTACTTC. Its protein product is CSARGMTSRAEQYF.

V gene TRBV7-2 combines with J gene TRBJ2-7; 15 bases map to TRBD2. This CDR3 is 18 amino acids long. J lost 7 bases, V lost 1 base, and 11 bases had no gene match. CDR1 and CDR2 from the germline V gene are SGHTA and FQGNSA. For the CDR3, the DNA is TGTGCCAGCAGCTTAGTCTCGGGACTAGCGGGGGGTTCAGTTGAGCAGTACTTC. It translates to CASSLVSGLAGGSVEQYF.

About this clonotype: A single base separates this from a much larger clone, so it may be a read error. The J gene is TRBJ1-5, the V gene TRBV7-9; no reliable D call. This CDR3 spans 14 amino acids. Trimming removed 9 bases at V and 0 bases at J, with 12 bases between. CDR1 SEHNR and CDR2 FQNEAQ come from the germline V gene (reference sequence). The CDR3 here is CARSPTYSNQPQHF. CDR3 in DNA: TGTGCCAGGAGCCCCACTTATAGCAATCAGCCCCAGCATTTT.

This clonotype was seen more than once but under ten times. The chain recombines TRBV6-1 with TRBJ2-7; 10 bases agree with TRBD1. Per germline, CDR1 MNHNS and CDR2 SASEGT. V dropped 5 bases and J dropped 4; count of bases not matched to a gene: 20. This CDR3 spans 19 amino acids. The CDR3 sequence: CASSYSGQGYGGGGYEQYF. In nucleotides, the CDR3 is TGTGCCAGCAGTTACTCGGGACAGGGGTATGGGGGAGGTGGTTACGAGCAGTACTTC.

Turning to this clonotype: One end of the junction is discordant with germline, which a read error may explain. The chain combines TRBV5-1 with TRBJ1-3; no definite D call. The germline V gene encodes CDR1 SGHRS and CDR2 YFSETQ. The length of the CDR3 is 12 residues. CDR3 in amino acids: CASSGPLGTIYF. CDR3 sequence (DNA): TGTGCCAGCAGCGGACCGCTGGGCACCATATATTTT.

This rearrangement joins TRBV6-5 to TRBJ2-7; D might be TRBD1 or TRBD2, each matching 5 bases. Trimming took 5 bases from V and 0 from J, leaving 20 bases between them. The CDR3 is made up of 17 amino acids. The germline CDR1 and CDR2 sequences are MNHEY and SVGAGI. This CDR3 reads CASSEIRDAVSSYEQYF. The CDR3 nucleotides are TGTGCCAGCAGTGAGATCCGGGACGCCGTCAGCTCCTACGAGCAGTACTTC.

This clonotype was recorded a few times. V is TRBV2 and J is TRBJ2-7; no clear D. Trimming left V 0 bases short and J 3 bases short, with 12 bases between. The length of the CDR3 is 15 residues. The germline V gene encodes CDR1 SNHLY and CDR2 FYNNEI. Here the CDR3 reads CASSEALPGFYEQYF. The CDR3 DNA reads TGTGCCAGCAGTGAAGCGCTTCCCGGCTTCTACGAGCAGTACTTC.

The rearrangement uses TRBV6-5 and TRBJ2-5; tentatively, D is TRBD1 or TRBD2 (5 bases each). The CDR3 loop spans 15 amino acids. Trimming took off 4 bases at V and 9 bases at J, with 21 bases between the two ends. Germline V gene sequence: CDR1 MNHEY, CDR2 SVGAGI. The CDR3 sequence is CASSSPTGLERSQYF. For the CDR3, the DNA is TGTGCCAGCAGTTCCCCCACGGGGCTGGAGAGGTCCCAGTACTTC.

This clonotype was counted only a few times. The V gene is TRBV4-3, the J gene TRBJ2-7; 7 bases align to TRBD1. Looked up from germline, CDR1 is LGHNA and CDR2 is YSLEER. This CDR3 spans 15 amino acids. Trimming removed 0 bases from V and 3 bases from J; junction bases left unmatched: 5. CDR3 in amino acids: CASSQDRQGVYEQYF. The CDR3, as DNA: TGCGCCAGCAGCCAAGACCGACAGGGCGTCTACGAGCAGTACTTC.

A word on this clonotype: A junction end diverges from the germline sequence, so it may reflect a read error. The chain joins TRBV10-3 to TRBJ2-7; D uncertain. TRBJ2-1 matches the DNA end more closely, so the J call is doubtful. The CDR3 is made up of 12 amino acids. The germline gives CDR1 ENHRY, CDR2 SYGVKD. CDR3 protein: CASSRNGNEQFF. The DNA for the CDR3 is TGTGCCAGCAGTAGGAACGGGAATGAGCAGTTCTTC.

The chain joins TRBV6-5 to TRBJ1-2; D unclear. Trimming left V 4 bases short and J 0 bases short, with 9 bases between. CDR1 is MNHEY, CDR2 SVGAGI, per germline. The CDR3 consists of 14 residues. The chain's CDR3 is CASSSQDSNYGYTF. The CDR3 DNA reads TGTGCCAGCAGTTCCCAGGATTCTAACTATGGCTACACCTTC.

This clonotype was recorded at least ten times. This chain uses TRBV11-3 with TRBJ1-2; TRBD1 might be the D (5 bases). CDR1 SGHNT and CDR2 YENEEA come from the germline V gene. The CDR3 sequence is 14 residues long. Trimming left V 2 bases short and J 2 bases short, with 9 bases between. CDR3 protein: CASSLRDGNYGYTF. As DNA, the CDR3 is TGTGCCAGCAGCTTACGGGACGGCAACTATGGCTACACCTTC.

The genes are TRBV20-1 and TRBJ2-3; possibly TRBD1 for D (5 bases). The CDR3 sequence is 14 residues long. Trimming shortened V by 7 bases and J by 0 bases, and 14 bases separated the two germline ends. The germline CDR1 and CDR2 sequences are DFQATT and SNEGSKA (reference sequence). CDR3 region: CSGTRDTSTDTQYF. The CDR3 DNA sequence: TGCAGTGGGACCAGGGATACTAGCACAGATACGCAGTATTTT.

Concerning this clonotype: A much larger clone lies a single base off, so this may be a read error. The chain couples TRBV7-9 to TRBJ1-2, with a tentative D call TRBD1 (6 bases). CDR3 length: 12 residues. Looked up from germline, CDR1 is SEHNR and CDR2 is FQNEAQ (reference sequence). This CDR3 is CAGSTARGGYTF. DNA of the CDR3: TGTGCCGGCAGCACGGCCAGGGGTGGCTACACCTTC.

The CDR3 nucleotides are TGTGCCATCAGTGGGGACAGGGGGCGAGAGACCCAGTACTTC. It yields the protein CAISGDRGRETQYF. The J gene is TRBJ2-5, the V gene TRBV10-3; 12 bases fit TRBD1. CDR1 and CDR2 (germline): ENHRY, SYGVKD. The CDR3 has 14 residues. V lost 4 bases and J lost 4; bases outside the gene matches: 1.